The 5 T cell receptor beta chains given below trace back to one sample, sequenced in a study of blood T cells in healthy people across ages. Primers used in a second PCR of roughly 7 to 12 cycles were a sample-barcoded 5' primer and a J-beta primer mix. TCRdb re-called the 5' RACE reads with MiXCR, one entry per CDR3 protein. The sample consists of 700,000 to 900,000 distinct CDR3 sequences, approximately 55% of them appearing once. Sequencing was done on a sample of blood. The receptors originated from a man older than 75 in good health.

The chain employs TRBV27 and TRBJ2-5; TRBD2 aligns across 11 bases. There are 15 residues in the CDR3. V lost 5 bases and J lost 4; bases outside the gene matches: 6. Germline-derived CDR1 and CDR2 are MNHEY and SMNVEV (reference sequence). The CDR3 region has the DNA TGTGCCAGCAGTCCAGGACTAGCGGGCGGAGAGACCCAGTACTTC. It translates to CASSPGLAGGETQYF.

The chain is built from TRBV7-2 and TRBJ2-7; TRBD2 matches at 7 bases. CDR3 length: 16 residues. Per germline, CDR1 SGHTA and CDR2 FQGNSA. V trimming: 0 bases; J trimming: 3 bases; junction bases outside the gene matches: 8. The CDR3 region is CASSLAAGLTNYEQYF. CDR3 nucleotides: TGTGCCAGCAGCTTAGCAGCGGGACTCACGAACTACGAGCAGTACTTC.

The chain joins TRBV5-1 to TRBJ2-4; 7 nucleotides align to TRBD1. The CDR3 is made up of 12 amino acids. J lost 8 bases, V lost 1 base, and 0 bases had no gene match. Germline-derived CDR1 and CDR2 are SGHRS and YFSETQ. DNA for the CDR3: TGCGCCAGCAGCTTGCAGGGGGACATTCAGTACTTC. Its protein is CASSLQGDIQYF.

This clonotype was observed a few times. The CDR3 nucleotides are TGTGCCAGTAAGGGGGTGGGGTACCAAGAGACCCAGTACTTC. It translates to CASKGVGYQETQYF. This rearrangement joins TRBV6-6 to TRBJ2-5; perhaps TRBD1 as D (6 bases). In germline, CDR1 is MNHNY, CDR2 SVGAGI (reference sequence). This CDR3 has 14 residues. V lost 9 bases to trimming and J lost 0 bases, with 14 bases between them.

V gene TRBV20-1 combines with J gene TRBJ2-5; TRBD2 matches 15 bases. Germline trimming cut 3 bases from V and 0 bases from J; bases unmatched to any gene: 8. CDR1 is DFQATT and CDR2 is SNEGSKA in the germline V gene (reference sequence). The CDR3 extends over 18 amino acids. The CDR3 bases are TGCAGTGCTAGGGGTCAAGGACTAGCGGGAGGGTACCAAGAGACCCAGTACTTC. Translated: CSARGQGLAGGYQETQYF.